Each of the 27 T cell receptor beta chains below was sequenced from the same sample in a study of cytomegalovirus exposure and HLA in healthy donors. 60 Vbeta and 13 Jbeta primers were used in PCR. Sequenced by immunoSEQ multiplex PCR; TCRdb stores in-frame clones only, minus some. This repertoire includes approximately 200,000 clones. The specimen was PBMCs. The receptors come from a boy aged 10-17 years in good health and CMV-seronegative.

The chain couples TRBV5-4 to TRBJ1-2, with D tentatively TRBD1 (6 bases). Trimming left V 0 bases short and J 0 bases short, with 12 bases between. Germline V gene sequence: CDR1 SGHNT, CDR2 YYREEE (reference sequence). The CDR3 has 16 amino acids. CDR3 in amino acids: CASSLGTAPPNYGYTF. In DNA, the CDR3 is TGTGCCAGCAGCTTGGGGACAGCTCCACCTAACTATGGCTACACCTTC.

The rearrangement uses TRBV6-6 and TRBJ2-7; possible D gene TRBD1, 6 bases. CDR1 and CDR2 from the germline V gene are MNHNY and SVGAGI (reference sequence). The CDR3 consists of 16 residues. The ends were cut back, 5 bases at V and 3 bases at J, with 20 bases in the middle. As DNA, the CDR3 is TGTGCCAGCAGTAGTACAATCGCCGGGACAAACTACGAGCAGTACTTC. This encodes CASSSTIAGTNYEQYF.

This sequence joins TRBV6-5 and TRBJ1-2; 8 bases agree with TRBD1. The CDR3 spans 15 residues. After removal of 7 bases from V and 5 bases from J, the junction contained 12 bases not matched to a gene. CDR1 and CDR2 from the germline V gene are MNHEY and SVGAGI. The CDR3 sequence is CASTNLGTGGYGYTF. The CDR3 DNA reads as TGTGCCAGCACTAATCTTGGGACAGGCGGTTATGGCTACACCTTC.

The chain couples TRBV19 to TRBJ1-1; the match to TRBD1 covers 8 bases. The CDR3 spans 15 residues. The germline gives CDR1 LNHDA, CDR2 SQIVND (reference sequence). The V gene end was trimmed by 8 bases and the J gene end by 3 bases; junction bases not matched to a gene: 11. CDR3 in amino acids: CASLHHRGADTEAFF. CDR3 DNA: TGTGCCAGTCTGCACCACAGGGGGGCGGACACTGAAGCTTTCTTT. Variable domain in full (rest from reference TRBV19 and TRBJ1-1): DGGITQSPKYLFRKEGQNVTLSCEQNLNHDAMYWYRQDPGQGLRLIYYSQIVNDFQKGDIAEGYSVSREKKESFPLTVTSAQKNPTAFYLCASLHHRGADTEAFFGQGTRLTVV.

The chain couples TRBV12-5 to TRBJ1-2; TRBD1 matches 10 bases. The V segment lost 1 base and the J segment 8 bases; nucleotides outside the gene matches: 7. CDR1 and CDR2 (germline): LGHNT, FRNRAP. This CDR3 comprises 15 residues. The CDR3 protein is CASGLAGQGQEGYTF. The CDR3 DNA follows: TGTGCTAGTGGTTTGGCGGGACAGGGGCAGGAGGGCTACACCTTC.

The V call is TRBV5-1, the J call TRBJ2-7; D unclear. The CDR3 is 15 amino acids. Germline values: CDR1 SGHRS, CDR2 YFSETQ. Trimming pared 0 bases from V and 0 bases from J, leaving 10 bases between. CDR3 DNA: TGCGCCAGCAGCTTGGCGGTTCTTAGCTCCTACGAGCAGTACTTC. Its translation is CASSLAVLSSYEQYF.

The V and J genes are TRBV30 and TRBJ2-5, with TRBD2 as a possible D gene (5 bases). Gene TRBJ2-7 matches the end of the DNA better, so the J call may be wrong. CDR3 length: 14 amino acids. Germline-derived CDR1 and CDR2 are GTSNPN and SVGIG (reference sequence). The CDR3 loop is CAWSRVGSSYEQYF. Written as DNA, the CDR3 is TGTGCCTGGAGTAGAGTGGGGAGCTCCTACGAGCAGTACTTC.

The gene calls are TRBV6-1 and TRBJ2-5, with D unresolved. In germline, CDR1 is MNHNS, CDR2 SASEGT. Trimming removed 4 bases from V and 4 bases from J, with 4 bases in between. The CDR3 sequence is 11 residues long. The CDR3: CASSARETQYF. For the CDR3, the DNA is TGTGCCAGCAGTGCCCGAGAGACCCAGTACTTC.

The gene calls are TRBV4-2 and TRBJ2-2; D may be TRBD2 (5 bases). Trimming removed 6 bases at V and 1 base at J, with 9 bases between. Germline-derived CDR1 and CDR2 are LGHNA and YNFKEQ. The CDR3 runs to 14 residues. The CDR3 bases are TGTGCCAGCAGATGGGAGATGAACACCGGGGAGCTGTTTTTT. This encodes CASRWEMNTGELFF.

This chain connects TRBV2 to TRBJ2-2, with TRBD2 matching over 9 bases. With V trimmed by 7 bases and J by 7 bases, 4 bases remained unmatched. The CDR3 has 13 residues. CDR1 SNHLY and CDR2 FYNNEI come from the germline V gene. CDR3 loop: CASNSGGSGELFF. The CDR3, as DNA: TGTGCCAGCAATAGCGGGGGAAGCGGGGAGCTGTTTTTT. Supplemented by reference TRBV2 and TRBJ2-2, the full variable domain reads EPEVTQTPSHQVTQMGQEVILRCVPISNHLYFYWYRQILGQKVEFLVSFYNNEISEKSEIFDDQFSVERPDGSNFTLKIRSTKLEDSAMYFCASNSGGSGELFFGEGSRLTVL.

Here the CDR3 reads CASSLTGADTYEQYF. The CDR3 DNA follows: TGTGCCAGTAGTCTGACTGGGGCGGACACCTACGAGCAGTACTTC. The chain uses TRBV19 and TRBJ2-7; perhaps TRBD1 as D (5 bases). The V end was cut by 5 bases, the J end by 2 bases, with 16 bases between. From germline, CDR1 is LNHDA and CDR2 SQIVND (reference sequence). The CDR3 spans 15 residues.

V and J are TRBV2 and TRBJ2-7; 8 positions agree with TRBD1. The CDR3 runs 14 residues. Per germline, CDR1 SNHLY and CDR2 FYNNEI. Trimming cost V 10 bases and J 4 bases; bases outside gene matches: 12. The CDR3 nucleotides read TGTGCCACGTTAGAGCCAGGGGGCAGGTACGAGCAGTACTTC. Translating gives CATLEPGGRYEQYF.

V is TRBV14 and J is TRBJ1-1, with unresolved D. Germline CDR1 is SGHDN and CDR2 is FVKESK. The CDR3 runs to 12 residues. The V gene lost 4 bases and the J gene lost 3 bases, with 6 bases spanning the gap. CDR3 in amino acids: CASSPLYTEAFF. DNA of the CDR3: TGTGCCAGCAGCCCCCTTTACACTGAAGCTTTCTTT.

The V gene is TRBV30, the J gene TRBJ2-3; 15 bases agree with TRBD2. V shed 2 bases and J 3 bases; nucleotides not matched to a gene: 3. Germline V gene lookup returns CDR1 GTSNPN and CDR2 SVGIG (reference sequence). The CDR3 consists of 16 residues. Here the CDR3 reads CAWSFGTSGGTDTQYF. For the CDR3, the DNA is TGTGCCTGGAGTTTTGGGACTAGCGGGGGGACAGATACGCAGTATTTT.

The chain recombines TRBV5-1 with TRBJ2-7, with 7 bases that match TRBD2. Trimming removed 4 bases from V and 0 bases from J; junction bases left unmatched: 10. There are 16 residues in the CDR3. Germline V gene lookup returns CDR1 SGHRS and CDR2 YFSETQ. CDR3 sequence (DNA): TGCGCCAGCAGCACGGTCTCCTGGGAGGGCTCCTACGAGCAGTACTTC. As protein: CASSTVSWEGSYEQYF.

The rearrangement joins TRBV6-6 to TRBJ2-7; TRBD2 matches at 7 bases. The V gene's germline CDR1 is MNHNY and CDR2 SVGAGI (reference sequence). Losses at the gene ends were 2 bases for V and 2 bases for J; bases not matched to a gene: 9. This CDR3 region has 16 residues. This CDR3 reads CASSYPGRDPTYEQYF. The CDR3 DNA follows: TGTGCCAGCAGTTACCCAGGGAGGGATCCTACCTACGAGCAGTACTTC.

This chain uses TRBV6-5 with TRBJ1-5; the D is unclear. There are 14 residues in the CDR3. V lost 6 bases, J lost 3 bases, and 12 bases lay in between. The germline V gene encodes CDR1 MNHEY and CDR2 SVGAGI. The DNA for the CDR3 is TGTGCCAGCAGCCTCCGCGGCACCAATCAGCCCCAGCATTTT. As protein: CASSLRGTNQPQHF.

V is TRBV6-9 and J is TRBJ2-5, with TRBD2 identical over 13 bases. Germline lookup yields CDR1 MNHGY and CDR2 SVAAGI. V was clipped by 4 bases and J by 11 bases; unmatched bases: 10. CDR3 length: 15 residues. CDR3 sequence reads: CASSCPGLAGREQYF. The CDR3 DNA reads TGTGCCAGCAGTTGCCCGGGACTAGCGGGGAGAGAGCAGTACTTC.

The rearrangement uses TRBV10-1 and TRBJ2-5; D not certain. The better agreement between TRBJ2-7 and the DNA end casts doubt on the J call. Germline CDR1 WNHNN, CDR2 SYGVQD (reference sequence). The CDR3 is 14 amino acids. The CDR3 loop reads CASSENSFIYEQYF. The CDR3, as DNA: TGCGCCAGCAGTGAAAACAGCTTCATCTACGAGCAGTACTTC.

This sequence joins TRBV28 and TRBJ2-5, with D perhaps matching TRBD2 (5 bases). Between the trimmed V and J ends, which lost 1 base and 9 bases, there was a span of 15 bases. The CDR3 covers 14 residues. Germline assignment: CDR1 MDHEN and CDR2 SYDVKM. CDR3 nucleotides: TGTGCCAGCAGTTTATATGCCGGCCCCGGGGCCCAGTACTTC. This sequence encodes CASSLYAGPGAQYF.

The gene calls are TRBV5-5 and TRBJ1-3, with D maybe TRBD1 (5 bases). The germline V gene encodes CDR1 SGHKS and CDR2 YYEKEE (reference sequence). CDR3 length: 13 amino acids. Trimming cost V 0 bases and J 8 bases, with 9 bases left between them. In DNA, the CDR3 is TGTGCCAGCAGCTTGGCTGGGGCCGACACCATATATTTT. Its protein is CASSLAGADTIYF.

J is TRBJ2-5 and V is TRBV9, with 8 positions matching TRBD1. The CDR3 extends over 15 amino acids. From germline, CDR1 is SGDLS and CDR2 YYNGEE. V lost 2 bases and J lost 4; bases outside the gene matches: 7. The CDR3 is CASSVGQGALETQYF. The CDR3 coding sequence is TGTGCCAGCAGCGTCGGACAGGGCGCCTTAGAGACCCAGTACTTC.

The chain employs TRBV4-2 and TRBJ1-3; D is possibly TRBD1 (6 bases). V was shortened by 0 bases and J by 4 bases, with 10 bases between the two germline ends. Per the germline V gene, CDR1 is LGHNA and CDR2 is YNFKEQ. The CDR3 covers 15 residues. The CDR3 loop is CASSQEAGEGNTIYF. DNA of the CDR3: TGTGCCAGCAGCCAAGAGGCAGGGGAAGGAAACACCATATATTTT.

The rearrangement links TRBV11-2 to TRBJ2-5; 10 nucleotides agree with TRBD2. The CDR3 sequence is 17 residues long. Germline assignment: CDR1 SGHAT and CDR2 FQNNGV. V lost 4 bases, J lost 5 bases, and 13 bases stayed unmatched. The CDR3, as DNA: TGTGCCAGCAGCTCCTCGCTTATAGCGGGGGGAGCGGAGACCCAGTACTTC. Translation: CASSSSLIAGGAETQYF. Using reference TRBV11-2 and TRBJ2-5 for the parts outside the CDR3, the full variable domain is EAGVAQSPRYKIIEKRQSVAFWCNPISGHATLYWYQQILGQGPKLLIQFQNNGVVDDSQLPKDRFSAERLKGVDSTLKIQPAKLEDSAVYLCASSSSLIAGGAETQYFGPGTRLLVL.

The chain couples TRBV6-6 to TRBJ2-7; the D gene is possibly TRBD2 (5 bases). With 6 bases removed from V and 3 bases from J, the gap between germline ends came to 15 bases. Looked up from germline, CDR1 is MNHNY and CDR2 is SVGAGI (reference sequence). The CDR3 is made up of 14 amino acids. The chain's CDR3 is CASRPRSRGYEQYF. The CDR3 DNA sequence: TGTGCCAGCAGGCCACGTAGCCGGGGCTACGAGCAGTACTTC.

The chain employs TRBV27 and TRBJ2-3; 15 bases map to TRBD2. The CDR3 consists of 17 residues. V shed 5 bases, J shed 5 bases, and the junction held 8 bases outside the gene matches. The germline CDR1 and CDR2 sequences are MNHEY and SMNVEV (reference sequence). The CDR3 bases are TGTGCCAGCAGTATCGGGACTAGCGGGGGGCCCGGAGATACGCAGTATTTT. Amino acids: CASSIGTSGGPGDTQYF.

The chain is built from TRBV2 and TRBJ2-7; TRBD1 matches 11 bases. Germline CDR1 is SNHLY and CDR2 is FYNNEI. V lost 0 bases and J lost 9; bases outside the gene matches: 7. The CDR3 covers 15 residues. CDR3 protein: CASSEAGTGGEVQYF. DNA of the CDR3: TGTGCCAGCAGTGAAGCCGGGACAGGGGGAGAGGTGCAGTACTTC.